This T cell receptor beta chain is from a study of blood T cell repertoires in COVID-19. As for the study in general: Material from acute and convalescent COVID-19 was sourced from the United States, Italy and Spain. T cells, B-cell-depleted T cells, or PBMCs provided the cDNA or gDNA that served as material.

The trim removed 1 base at V and 1 base at J, leaving 4 bases unmatched. Germline values: CDR1 KGHSH, CDR2 LQKENI. The CDR3 has 16 residues. Original processing notes: Amplification from reference gene primers served as the basis for estimated nucleated cell counts. TCRdb's table, derived via immunoSEQ multiplex PCR, lists solely in-frame clones and lacks some. That table furnishes V, J and clone size, whereas the DNA furnished D and trimming. Of 300,000 to 450,000 clones listed, about 80% are singletons. This chain joins TRBV18 and TRBJ1-1; the match to TRBD1 covers 9 bases. Input material: peripheral blood. The origin of this receptor is a human donor with acute or convalescent COVID-19. The donor label of this sample is uncertain. The CDR3 protein is CASSPLGQGTNTEAFF. DNA for the CDR3: TGTGCCAGCTCACCACTAGGACAGGGGACGAACACTGAAGCTTTCTTT.